These T cell receptor beta chains were read from a single sample in a study of cytomegalovirus exposure and HLA in healthy donors. Produced via immunoSEQ multiplex PCR; TCRdb's table is partial and in-frame only. Here the sample spans 150,000 or so clones, around 80% being singletons. The sequencing input was PBMCs. Every receptor here comes from a man between 25 and 39 years old in good health and CMV-seropositive. Each CDR3 is given with its conserved first and last residue. D genes are given only for firm matches. Not all rows give a size; the values are once, few, many and, for expanded clones, a class.

d_call j_call clone_size v_call cdr3_nt cdr3_aa
TRBD2 TRBJ2-5 once TRBV7-9 TGTGCCAGCAGCCTGAGGTCTAGCGGGGGCCTGTACCAAGAGACCCAGTACTTC CASSLRSSGGLYQETQYF
TRBD1 TRBJ1-2 once TRBV19 TGTGCCAGTAGCCCATGGGACAGTAGCAACTATGGCTACACCTTC CASSPWDSSNYGYTF
TRBD1 TRBJ1-3 . TRBV7-9 TGTGCCAGCAGCTTATCACAGGGGCTAATCTCTGGAAACACCATATATTTT CASSLSQGLISGNTIYF
TRBD2 TRBJ2-3 . TRBV5-6 TGTGCCAGCAGCCCGGGACTAGCGGGTAACCCGGATACGCAGTATTTT CASSPGLAGNPDTQYF
. TRBJ2-7 . TRBV7-9 TGTGCCAGCAGCTTAGATCGACCCAGGGAGCAGTACTTC CASSLDRPREQYF
. TRBJ2-1 once TRBV27 TGTGCCAGCAGTTTACCGGAGCAGTTCTTC CASSLPEQFF
. TRBJ2-1 few TRBV6-5 TGTGCCAGCAGTACTGGTTCCTACAATGAGCAGTTCTTC CASSTGSYNEQFF
TRBD1 TRBJ1-5 . TRBV30 TGTGCCTGGAGCCGTCCAGGGACAGGGTACGATCAGCCCCAGCATTTT CAWSRPGTGYDQPQHF
TRBD1 TRBJ1-5 . TRBV28 TGTGCCAGCAGTTCCGGGGACAGGGGGCTATATCAGCCCCAGCATTTT CASSSGDRGLYQPQHF
. TRBJ1-2 . TRBV5-6 TGTGCCAGCAGCTTTTCGGGTGGCGGCTACACCTTC CASSFSGGGYTF
TRBD1 TRBJ2-7 . TRBV7-9 TGTGCCAGCAGCTTAGGGACAGGGAGTTTCTCCTACGAGCAGTACTTC CASSLGTGSFSYEQYF
. TRBJ2-4 . TRBV10-1 TGCGCCAGCAGTGACTCGTTAGCCAAAAACATTCAGTACTTC CASSDSLAKNIQYF
TRBD1 TRBJ1-2 . TRBV19 TGTGCCAGTAGTACCGGACAGGGGTCGGTAGGCTACACCTTC CASSTGQGSVGYTF
. TRBJ2-7 . TRBV6-5 TGTGCCAGCAGTTCGGACTGGACCTACGAGCAGTACTTC CASSSDWTYEQYF
. TRBJ1-5 few TRBV19 TGTGCCACTCGATCGGCGGGGAGGACCCAGCATTTT CATRSAGRTQHF
TRBD2 TRBJ2-7 . TRBV4-1 TGCGCCAGCAGCCATCCTAGCGGGACGGCCTACGAGCAGTACTTC CASSHPSGTAYEQYF
. TRBJ1-2 . TRBV19 TGTGCCAGTAGTATAGCACAGGGTAGAGGCGGCTACACCTTC CASSIAQGRGGYTF
. TRBJ2-7 . TRBV6-1 TGTGCCAGCAGTGAAGGTTGGGCTGGGTTCGAGCAGTACTTC CASSEGWAGFEQYF
. TRBJ2-7 once TRBV7-6 TGTGCCAGCGGCCTAGCGAGTTACGAGCAGTACTTC CASGLASYEQYF
. TRBJ2-1 . TRBV11-3 TGTGCCAGCAGCTTGGGTGGAGAAAGACAGACCAATGAGCAGTTCTTC CASSLGGERQTNEQFF
TRBD1 TRBJ1-5 . TRBV18 TGTGCCAGCTCACCGGACAGGTTAAATCAGCCCCAGCATTTT CASSPDRLNQPQHF
TRBD1 TRBJ1-2 . TRBV6-5 TGTGCCAGCAGTGCCACAGGGGGCGACTATGGCTACACCTTC CASSATGGDYGYTF
TRBD2 TRBJ2-4 . TRBV4-3 TGCGCCAGCAGCCAAGAGCCTAGCGGGGGGGCGGGCATTCAGTACTTC CASSQEPSGGAGIQYF
. TRBJ2-2 . TRBV18 TGTGCCAGCTCACCAGCCGGGGTCAGAGGCACCGGGGAGCTGTTTTTT CASSPAGVRGTGELFF
. TRBJ2-5 few TRBV4-2 TGTGCCAGCAGCCAAGAGGAGCGATACCAAGAGACCCAGTACTTC CASSQEERYQETQYF
TRBD2 TRBJ2-1 . TRBV4-1 TGCGCCAGCAGCCCCGGGAGGGAAGGCTCCTACAATGAGCAGTTCTTC CASSPGREGSYNEQFF
TRBD1 TRBJ2-5 . TRBV7-2 TGTGCCAGCAGCCCCAACCCCCCACAGGGGAAAGAGACCCAGTACTTC CASSPNPPQGKETQYF
TRBD2 TRBJ2-1 . TRBV5-6 TGTGCCAGCAGCTATCTTTCGACTAGCGGGATCTACAATGAGCAGTTCTTC CASSYLSTSGIYNEQFF
TRBD2 TRBJ2-3 . TRBV9 TGTGCCAGCAGCGAGACTAGCGGAAGCACAGATACGCAGTATTTT CASSETSGSTDTQYF
. TRBJ2-5 . TRBV7-9 TGTTCCAGCAGCTTAGTTGGGGGGTCCCGTAACCAAGAGACCCAGTACTTC CSSSLVGGSRNQETQYF
TRBD1 TRBJ2-5 . TRBV5-1 TGCGCCAGCAGCCCTATGACAGGGGACGATAGGACCCAGTACTTC CASSPMTGDDRTQYF
TRBD1 TRBJ2-1 few TRBV6-8 TGTGCCAGCAGCCCGGACAGGCCCTGGATGATCTTC CASSPDRPWMIF
TRBD1 TRBJ1-6 . TRBV7-9 TGTGCCAGCAGCTTAGCTATGGACAGGGGATTCCGACCCCTCCACTTT CASSLAMDRGFRPLHF
TRBD1 TRBJ1-1 . TRBV30 TGTGCCTGGAGACTGACAGGGGGGATTGAAGCTTTCTTT CAWRLTGGIEAFF
TRBD1 TRBJ2-1 . TRBV6-5 TGTGCCAGCAGAAACAGGGGACACGAGCAGTTCTTC CASRNRGHEQFF
TRBD2 TRBJ2-1 . TRBV7-8 TGTGCCAGCAGCTTATCATCTACTAGCGGGGGGGCCTACAATGAGCAGTTCTTC CASSLSSTSGGAYNEQFF
TRBD1 TRBJ1-4 . TRBV30 TGTGCCTGGAGTTTTACAGGGGTACGTGAAAAACTGTTTTTT CAWSFTGVREKLFF
TRBD1 TRBJ1-1 . TRBV7-9 TGTGCCAGCAGCTCGGACAGGCCAAACACTGAAGCTTTCTTT CASSSDRPNTEAFF
. TRBJ1-2 . TRBV19 TGTGCCAGTAGTACTAGCCCTATCGGCTACACCTTC CASSTSPIGYTF
. TRBJ1-1 . TRBV30 TGTGCCTGGAGTGTACGGGGGTTGGCTTTCTTT CAWSVRGLAFF
. TRBJ1-4 few TRBV4-1 TGCGCCAGCAGCCAAGATTCCGGGGTCAATGAAAAACTGTTTTTT CASSQDSGVNEKLFF
TRBD2 TRBJ2-3 . TRBV2 TGTGCCAGCAGTTTCGGGACTAGCGGGCTGAGGACGCAGTATTTT CASSFGTSGLRTQYF
. TRBJ1-2 . TRBV6-5 TGTGCCAGCAGTCGAGGACAGCCTAACTATGGCTACACCTTC CASSRGQPNYGYTF
. TRBJ2-3 few TRBV5-1 TGCGCCAGCAGCTTGAGCGGATCCACAGATACGCAGTATTTT CASSLSGSTDTQYF
TRBD2 TRBJ2-5 . TRBV9 TGTGCCAGCGGCGGGGGGCGGAAAGAGACCCAGTACTTC CASGGGRKETQYF
TRBD2 TRBJ2-1 . TRBV27 TGTGCCAGCAGGGGTGTTAGCGGGGTTAGGGACTACAATGAGCAGTTCTTC CASRGVSGVRDYNEQFF
. TRBJ2-3 . TRBV28 TGTGCCAGCATTCCCGGGGGTATCACAGATACGCAGTATTTT CASIPGGITDTQYF
. TRBJ1-4 . TRBV7-9 TGTGCCAGCAGCTTAGAGTTAGCCGGATCTCCTACGGGGAAACTGTTTTTT CASSLELAGSPTGKLFF
. TRBJ1-4 . TRBV2 TGTGCCAGCAGTGAATTCGGGGGGCTGGGGGAAAAACTGTTTTTT CASSEFGGLGEKLFF
TRBD2 TRBJ2-7 . TRBV7-6 TGTGCCAGCAGCTTCGCTAGCGGGGGGGCCGCGTCTTTTTACGAGCAGTACTTC CASSFASGGAASFYEQYF
TRBD1 TRBJ2-5 . TRBV6-6 TGTGCCAGCAGTTACTCCGGGACAGGACCCAGAGAGACCCAGTACTTC CASSYSGTGPRETQYF
. TRBJ2-3 . TRBV29-1 TGCAGCGTCCTTAGCGGTAGCACAGATACGCAGTATTTT CSVLSGSTDTQYF
TRBD1 TRBJ2-7 . TRBV19 TGTGCCAGTAGCCAAGACAGGGGCCACGAGCAGTACTTC CASSQDRGHEQYF
TRBD2 TRBJ2-7 . TRBV19 TGTGCCAGTAGTAACGGACTAGCGGGAGTCCGCGAGCAGTACTTC CASSNGLAGVREQYF